A single TCR beta chain is shown here with its context. Total RNA was extracted at no less than 5 micrograms per sample. The record originates from a study of blood T cells in healthy people across ages. Through a sample-barcoded 5' primer and a J-beta primer mix, a second PCR was run for roughly 7 to 12 cycles. TCRdb redid the calling of the 5' RACE reads with MiXCR, one entry per CDR3 protein. The sample lists about 1.4 million distinct CDR3 sequences; roughly 59% were seen once. The CDR3 covers 13 residues. Germline V CDR1 and CDR2: MNHEY, SMNVEV (reference sequence). Trimming pared 9 bases from V and 3 bases from J, leaving 15 bases between.

Sample: blood. The sequence came from a man younger than 35 in good health. The chain couples TRBV27 to TRBJ2-7; the D gene is possibly TRBD1 (5 bases). The DNA of the CDR3 is TGTGCCAGTTCGCCAAACCAGGGCTACGAGCAGTACTTC. It translates to CASSPNQGYEQYF.